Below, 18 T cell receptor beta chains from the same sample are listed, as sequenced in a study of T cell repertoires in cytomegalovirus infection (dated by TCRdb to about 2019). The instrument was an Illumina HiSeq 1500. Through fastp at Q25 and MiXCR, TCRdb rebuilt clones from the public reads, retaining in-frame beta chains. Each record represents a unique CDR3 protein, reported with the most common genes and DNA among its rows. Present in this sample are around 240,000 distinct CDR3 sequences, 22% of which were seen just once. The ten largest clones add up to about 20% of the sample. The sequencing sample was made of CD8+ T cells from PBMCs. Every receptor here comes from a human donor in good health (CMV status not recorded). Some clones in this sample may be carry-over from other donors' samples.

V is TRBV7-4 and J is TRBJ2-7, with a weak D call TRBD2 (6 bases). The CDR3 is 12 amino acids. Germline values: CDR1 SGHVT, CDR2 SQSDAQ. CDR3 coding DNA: TGTGCTGTAGGACGGGGGTTCGACGAGCAGTACTTC. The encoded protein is CAVGRGFDEQYF. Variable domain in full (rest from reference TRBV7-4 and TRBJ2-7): GAGVSQSPRYKVAKRGRDVALRCDSISGHVTLYWYRQTLGQGSEVLTYSQSDAQRDKSGRPSGRFSAERPERSVSTLKIQRTEQGDSAVYLCAVGRGFDEQYFGPGTRLTVT.

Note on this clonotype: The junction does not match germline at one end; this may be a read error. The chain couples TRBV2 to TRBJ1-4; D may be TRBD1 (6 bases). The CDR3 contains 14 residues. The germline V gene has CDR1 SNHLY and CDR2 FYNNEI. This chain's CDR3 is CASSEALPGGPVCF. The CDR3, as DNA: TGTGCCAGCAGTGAAGCGCTTCCTGGGGGCCCGGTGTGTTTT.

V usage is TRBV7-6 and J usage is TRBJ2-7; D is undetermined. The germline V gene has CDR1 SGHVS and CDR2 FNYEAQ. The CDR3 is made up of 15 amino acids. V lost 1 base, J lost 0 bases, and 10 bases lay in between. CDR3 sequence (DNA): TGTGCCAGCAGCTTAGAGGCCGCGGACTCCTACGAGCAGTACTTC. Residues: CASSLEAADSYEQYF.

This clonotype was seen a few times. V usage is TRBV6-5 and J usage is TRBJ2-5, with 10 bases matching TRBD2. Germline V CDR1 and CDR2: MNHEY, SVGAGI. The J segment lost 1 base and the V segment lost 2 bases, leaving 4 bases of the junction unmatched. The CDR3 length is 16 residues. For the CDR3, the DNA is TGTGCCAGCAGTTACGGGCTAGCGGGGGTCCAAGAGACCCAGTACTTC. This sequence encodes CASSYGLAGVQETQYF.

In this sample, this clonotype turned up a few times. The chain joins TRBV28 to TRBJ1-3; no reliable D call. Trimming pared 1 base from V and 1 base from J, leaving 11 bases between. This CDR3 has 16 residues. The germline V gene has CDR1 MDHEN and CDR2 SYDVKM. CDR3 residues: CASSLFFPGSGNTIYF. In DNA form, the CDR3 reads TGTGCCAGCAGTTTATTCTTCCCGGGATCTGGAAACACCATATATTTT.

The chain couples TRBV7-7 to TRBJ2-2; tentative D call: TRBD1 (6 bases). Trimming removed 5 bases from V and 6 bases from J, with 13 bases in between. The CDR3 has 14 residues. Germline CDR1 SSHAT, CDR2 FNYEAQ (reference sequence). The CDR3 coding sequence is TGTGCCAGCAGCCAAGCTCCAGGGGCCGGGGAGCTGTTTTTT. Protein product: CASSQAPGAGELFF.

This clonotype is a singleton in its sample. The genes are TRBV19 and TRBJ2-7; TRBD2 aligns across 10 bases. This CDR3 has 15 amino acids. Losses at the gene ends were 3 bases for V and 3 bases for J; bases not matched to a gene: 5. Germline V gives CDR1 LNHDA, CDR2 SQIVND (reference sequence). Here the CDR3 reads CASSISASGGYEQYF. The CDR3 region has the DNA TGTGCCAGTAGTATTTCGGCTAGCGGGGGCTACGAGCAGTACTTC. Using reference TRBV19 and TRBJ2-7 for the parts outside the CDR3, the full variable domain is DGGITQSPKYLFRKEGQNVTLSCEQNLNHDAMYWYRQDPGQGLRLIYYSQIVNDFQKGDIAEGYSVSREKKESFPLTVTSAQKNPTAFYLCASSISASGGYEQYFGPGTRLTVT.

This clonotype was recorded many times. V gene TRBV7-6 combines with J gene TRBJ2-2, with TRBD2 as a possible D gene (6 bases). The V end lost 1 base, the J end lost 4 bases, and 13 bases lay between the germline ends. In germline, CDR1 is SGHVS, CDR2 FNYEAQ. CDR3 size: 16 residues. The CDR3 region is CASSLGPGVRTGELFF. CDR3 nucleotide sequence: TGTGCCAGCAGCTTAGGCCCGGGGGTCCGCACCGGGGAGCTGTTTTTT.

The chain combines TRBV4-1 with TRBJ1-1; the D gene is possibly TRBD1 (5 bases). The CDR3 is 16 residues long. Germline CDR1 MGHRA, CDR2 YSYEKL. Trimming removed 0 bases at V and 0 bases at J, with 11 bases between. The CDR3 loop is CASSQDEGPMNTEAFF. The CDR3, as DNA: TGCGCCAGCAGCCAAGATGAGGGGCCGATGAACACTGAAGCTTTCTTT.

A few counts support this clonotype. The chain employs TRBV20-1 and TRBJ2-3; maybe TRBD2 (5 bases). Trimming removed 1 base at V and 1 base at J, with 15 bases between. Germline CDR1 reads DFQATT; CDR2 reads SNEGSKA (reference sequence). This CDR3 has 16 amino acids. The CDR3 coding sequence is TGCAGTGCTAGAGGGTCAGAGGGTTCCGGCACAGATACGCAGTATTTT. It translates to CSARGSEGSGTDTQYF.

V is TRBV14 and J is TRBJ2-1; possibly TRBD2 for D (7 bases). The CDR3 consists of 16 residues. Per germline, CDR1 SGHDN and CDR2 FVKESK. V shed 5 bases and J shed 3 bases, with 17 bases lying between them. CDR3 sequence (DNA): TGTGCCAGCAGCTATCTGGCGGGGGCACACTACAATGAGCAGTTCTTC. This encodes CASSYLAGAHYNEQFF.

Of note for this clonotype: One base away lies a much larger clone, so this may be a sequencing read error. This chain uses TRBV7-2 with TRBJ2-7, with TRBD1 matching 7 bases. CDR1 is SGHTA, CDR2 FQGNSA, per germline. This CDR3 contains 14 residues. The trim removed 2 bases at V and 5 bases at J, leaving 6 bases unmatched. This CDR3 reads CASSLIGGRHEQYF. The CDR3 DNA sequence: TGTGCCAGCAGCTTAATAGGGGGCAGGCACGAGCAGTACTTC.

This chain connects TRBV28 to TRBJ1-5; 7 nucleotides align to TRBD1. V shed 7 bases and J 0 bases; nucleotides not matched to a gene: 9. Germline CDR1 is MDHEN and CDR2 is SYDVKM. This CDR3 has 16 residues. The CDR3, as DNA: TGTGCCAGCACCAGCCGGGACAGAAATAGCAATCAGCCCCAGCATTTT. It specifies CASTSRDRNSNQPQHF.

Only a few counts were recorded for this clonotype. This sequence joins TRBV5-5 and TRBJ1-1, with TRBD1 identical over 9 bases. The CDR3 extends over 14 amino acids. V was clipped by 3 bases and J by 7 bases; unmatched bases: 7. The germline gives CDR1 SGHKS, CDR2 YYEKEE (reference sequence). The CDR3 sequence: CASSSYRGPYEAFF. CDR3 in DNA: TGTGCCAGCAGCTCTTACAGGGGGCCTTATGAAGCTTTCTTT. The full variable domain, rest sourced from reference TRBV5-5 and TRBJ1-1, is DAGVTQSPTHLIKTRGQQVTLRCSPISGHKSVSWYQQVLGQGPQFIFQYYEKEERGRGNFPDRFSARQFPNYSSELNVNALLLGDSALYLCASSSYRGPYEAFFGQGTRLTVV.

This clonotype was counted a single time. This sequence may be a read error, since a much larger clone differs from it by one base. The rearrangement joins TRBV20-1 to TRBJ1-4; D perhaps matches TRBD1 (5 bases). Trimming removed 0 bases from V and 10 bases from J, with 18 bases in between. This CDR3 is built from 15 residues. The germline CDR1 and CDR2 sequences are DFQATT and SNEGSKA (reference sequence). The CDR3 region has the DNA TGCAGTGCTAGAGACTCCGGGACGCCCGGAGGAAAACTGTTTTTT. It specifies CSARDSGTPGGKLFF.

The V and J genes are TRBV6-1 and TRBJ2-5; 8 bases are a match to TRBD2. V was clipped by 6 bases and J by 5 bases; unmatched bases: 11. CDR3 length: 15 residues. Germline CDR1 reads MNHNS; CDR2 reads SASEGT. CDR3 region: CASRTTGTSRETQYF. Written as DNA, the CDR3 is TGTGCCAGCAGGACAACCGGGACTAGTAGGGAGACCCAGTACTTC.

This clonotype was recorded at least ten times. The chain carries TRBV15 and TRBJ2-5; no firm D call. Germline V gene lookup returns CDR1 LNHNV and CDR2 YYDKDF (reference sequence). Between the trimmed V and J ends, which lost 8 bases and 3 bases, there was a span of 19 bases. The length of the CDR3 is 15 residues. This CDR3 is CATSASKDGKETQYF. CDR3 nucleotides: TGTGCCACCTCGGCATCGAAGGACGGCAAAGAGACCCAGTACTTC.

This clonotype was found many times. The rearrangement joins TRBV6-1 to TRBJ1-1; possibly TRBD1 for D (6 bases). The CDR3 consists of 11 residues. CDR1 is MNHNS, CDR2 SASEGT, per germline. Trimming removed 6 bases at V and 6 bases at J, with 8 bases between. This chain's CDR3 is CASRTGPEAFF. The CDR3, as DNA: TGTGCCAGCAGGACAGGTCCTGAAGCTTTCTTT.